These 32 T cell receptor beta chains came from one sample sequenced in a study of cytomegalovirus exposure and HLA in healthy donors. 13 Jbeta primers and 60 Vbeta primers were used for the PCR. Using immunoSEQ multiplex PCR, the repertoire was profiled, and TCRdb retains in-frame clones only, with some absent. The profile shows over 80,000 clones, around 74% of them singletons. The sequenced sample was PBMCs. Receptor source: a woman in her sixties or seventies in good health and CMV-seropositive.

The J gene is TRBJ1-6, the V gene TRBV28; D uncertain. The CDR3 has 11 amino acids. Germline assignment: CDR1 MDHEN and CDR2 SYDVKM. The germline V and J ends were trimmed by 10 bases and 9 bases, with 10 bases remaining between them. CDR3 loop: CATGGISPLHF. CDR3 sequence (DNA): TGTGCCACCGGAGGGATTTCACCCCTCCACTTT.

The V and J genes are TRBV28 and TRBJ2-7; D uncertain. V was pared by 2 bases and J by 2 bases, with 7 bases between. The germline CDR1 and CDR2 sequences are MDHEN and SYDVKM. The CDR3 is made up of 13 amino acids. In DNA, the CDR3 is TGTGCCAGCAGTTTACAAACACCCTACGAGCAGTACTTC. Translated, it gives CASSLQTPYEQYF.

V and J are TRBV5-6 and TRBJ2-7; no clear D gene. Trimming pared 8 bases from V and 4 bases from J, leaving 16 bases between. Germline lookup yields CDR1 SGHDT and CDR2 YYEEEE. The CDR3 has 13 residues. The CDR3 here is CASFRGRGYEQYF. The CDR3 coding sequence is TGTGCCAGTTTTCGCGGCCGTGGGTACGAGCAGTACTTC. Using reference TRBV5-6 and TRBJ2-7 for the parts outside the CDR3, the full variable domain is DAGVTQSPTHLIKTRGQQVTLRCSPKSGHDTVSWYQQALGQGPQFIFQYYEEEERQRGNFPDRFSGHQFPNYSSELNVNALLLGDSALYLCASFRGRGYEQYFGPGTRLTVT.

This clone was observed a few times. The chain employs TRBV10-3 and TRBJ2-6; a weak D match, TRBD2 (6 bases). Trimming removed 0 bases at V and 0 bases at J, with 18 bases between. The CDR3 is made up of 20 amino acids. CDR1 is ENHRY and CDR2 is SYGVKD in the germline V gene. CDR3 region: CAISESLGGPSGSGANVLTF. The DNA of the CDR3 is TGTGCCATCAGTGAGTCCCTGGGGGGACCCTCGGGCTCTGGGGCCAACGTCCTGACTTTC.

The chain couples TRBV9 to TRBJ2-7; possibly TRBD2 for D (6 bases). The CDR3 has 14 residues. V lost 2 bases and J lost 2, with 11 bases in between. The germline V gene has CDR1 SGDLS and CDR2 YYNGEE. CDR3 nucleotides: TGTGCCAGCAGCGTCTCTCTAGCGACCTACGAGCAGTACTTC. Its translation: CASSVSLATYEQYF.

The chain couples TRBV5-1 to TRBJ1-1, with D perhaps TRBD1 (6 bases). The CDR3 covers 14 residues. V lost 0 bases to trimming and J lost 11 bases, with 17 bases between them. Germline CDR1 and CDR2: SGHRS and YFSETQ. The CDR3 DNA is TGCGCCAGCAGCTTGGCTACAATTGACAGGTTGGCTTTCTTT. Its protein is CASSLATIDRLAFF.

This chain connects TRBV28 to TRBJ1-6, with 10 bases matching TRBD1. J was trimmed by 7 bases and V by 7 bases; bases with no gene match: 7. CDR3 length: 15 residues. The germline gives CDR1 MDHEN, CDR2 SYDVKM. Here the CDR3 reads CASKPGQGWNSPLHF. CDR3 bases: TGTGCCAGCAAACCGGGACAGGGGTGGAATTCACCCCTCCACTTT.

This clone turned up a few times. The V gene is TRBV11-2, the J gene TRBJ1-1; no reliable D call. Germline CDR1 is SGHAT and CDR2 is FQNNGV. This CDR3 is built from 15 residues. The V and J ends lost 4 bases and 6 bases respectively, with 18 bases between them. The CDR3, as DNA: TGTGCCAGCAGCTGGCCCGGCGGTCCCCCCCCTGAAGCTTTCTTT. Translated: CASSWPGGPPPEAFF.

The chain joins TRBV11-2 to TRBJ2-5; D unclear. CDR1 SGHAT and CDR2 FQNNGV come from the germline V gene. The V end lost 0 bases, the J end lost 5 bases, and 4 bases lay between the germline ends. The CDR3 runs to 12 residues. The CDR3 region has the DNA TGTGCCAGCAGCTTAGACCGGGAGACCCAGTACTTC. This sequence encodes CASSLDRETQYF. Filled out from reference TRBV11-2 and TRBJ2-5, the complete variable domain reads EAGVAQSPRYKIIEKRQSVAFWCNPISGHATLYWYQQILGQGPKLLIQFQNNGVVDDSQLPKDRFSAERLKGVDSTLKIQPAKLEDSAVYLCASSLDRETQYFGPGTRLLVL.

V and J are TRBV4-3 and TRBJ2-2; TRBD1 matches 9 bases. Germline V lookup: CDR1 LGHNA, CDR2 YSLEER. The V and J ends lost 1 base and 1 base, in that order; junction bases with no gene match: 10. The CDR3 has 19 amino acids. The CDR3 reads CASSQGDRGKVGNTGELFF. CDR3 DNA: TGCGCCAGCAGCCAAGGAGACAGGGGGAAGGTCGGGAACACCGGGGAGCTGTTTTTT.

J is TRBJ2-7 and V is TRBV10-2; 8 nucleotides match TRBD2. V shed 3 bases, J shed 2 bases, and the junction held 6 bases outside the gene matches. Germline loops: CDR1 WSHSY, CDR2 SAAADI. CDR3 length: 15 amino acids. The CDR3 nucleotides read TGCGCCAGCAGTGACGGGCGGGGGGAAACCTACGAGCAGTACTTC. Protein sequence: CASSDGRGETYEQYF.

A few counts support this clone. The chain's CDR3 is CASSLGGRGEKLFF. DNA of the CDR3: TGCGCCAGCAGCTTGGGGGGAAGGGGTGAAAAACTGTTTTTT. V is TRBV5-1 and J is TRBJ1-4; D may be TRBD1 (5 bases). The CDR3 loop spans 14 amino acids. Trimming removed 0 bases at V and 7 bases at J, with 10 bases between. CDR1 is SGHRS and CDR2 is YFSETQ in the germline V gene. Drawing the rest from reference TRBV5-1 and TRBJ1-4, the complete variable domain is KAGVTQTPRYLIKTRGQQVTLSCSPISGHRSVSWYQQTPGQGLQFLFEYFSETQRNKGNFPGRFSGRQFSNSRSEMNVSTLELGDSALYLCASSLGGRGEKLFFGSGTQLSVL.

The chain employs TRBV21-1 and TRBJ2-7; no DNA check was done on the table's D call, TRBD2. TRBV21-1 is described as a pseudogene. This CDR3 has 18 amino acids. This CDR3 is CASIPRGEAAGRTYEQYF. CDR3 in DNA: TGTGCCAGCATTCCAAGGGGCGAGGCGGCGGGACGCACCTACGAGCAGTACTTC.

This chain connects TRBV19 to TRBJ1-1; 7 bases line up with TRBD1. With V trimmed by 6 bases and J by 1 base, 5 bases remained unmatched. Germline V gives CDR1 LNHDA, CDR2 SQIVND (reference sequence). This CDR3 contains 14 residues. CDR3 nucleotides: TGTGCCAGTAGCCACGGACAGGCGAACACTGAAGCTTTCTTT. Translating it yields CASSHGQANTEAFF.

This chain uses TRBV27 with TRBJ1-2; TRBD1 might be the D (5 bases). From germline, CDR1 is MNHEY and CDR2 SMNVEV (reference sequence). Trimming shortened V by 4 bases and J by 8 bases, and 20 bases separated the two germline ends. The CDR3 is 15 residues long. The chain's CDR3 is CASSSTVPPVKGYTF. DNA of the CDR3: TGTGCCAGCAGTTCGACAGTTCCCCCGGTGAAGGGCTACACCTTC.

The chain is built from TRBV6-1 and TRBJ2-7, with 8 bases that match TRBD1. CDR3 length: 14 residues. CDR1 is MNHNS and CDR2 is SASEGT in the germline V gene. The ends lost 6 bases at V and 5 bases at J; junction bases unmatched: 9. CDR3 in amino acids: CASSHTQGADEQYF. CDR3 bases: TGTGCCAGCAGCCACACCCAGGGGGCGGACGAGCAGTACTTC.

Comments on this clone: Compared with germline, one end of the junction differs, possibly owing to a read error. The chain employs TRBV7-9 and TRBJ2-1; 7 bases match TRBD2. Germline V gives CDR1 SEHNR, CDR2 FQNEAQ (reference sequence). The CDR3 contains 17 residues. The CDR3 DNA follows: TGTTCCAGCAGCCTCCCTCGCCGACTAGCCTCCTACAATGAGCAGTTCTTC. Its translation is CSSSLPRRLASYNEQFF.

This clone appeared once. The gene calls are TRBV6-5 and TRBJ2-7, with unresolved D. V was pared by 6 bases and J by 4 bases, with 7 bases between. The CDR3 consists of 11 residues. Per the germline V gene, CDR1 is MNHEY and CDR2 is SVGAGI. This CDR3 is CASRTTYEQYF. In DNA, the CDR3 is TGTGCCAGCAGGACGACATACGAGCAGTACTTC.

CDR3 sequence reads: CASSLSSSAQYF. DNA for the CDR3: TGTGCCAGCAGCTTATCCTCCTCGGCGCAGTATTTT. The chain couples TRBV11-2 to TRBJ2-3; D is ambiguous. The germline V and J ends were trimmed by 2 bases and 10 bases, with 10 bases remaining between them. CDR3 length equals 12 residues. Germline values: CDR1 SGHAT, CDR2 FQNNGV.

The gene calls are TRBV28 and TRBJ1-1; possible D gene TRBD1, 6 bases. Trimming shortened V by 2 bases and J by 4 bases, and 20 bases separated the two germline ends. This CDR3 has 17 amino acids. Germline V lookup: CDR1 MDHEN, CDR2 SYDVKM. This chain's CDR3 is CASSLIRFLGASTEAFF. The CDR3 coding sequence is TGTGCCAGCAGTTTAATTCGATTCTTGGGGGCGAGCACTGAAGCTTTCTTT.

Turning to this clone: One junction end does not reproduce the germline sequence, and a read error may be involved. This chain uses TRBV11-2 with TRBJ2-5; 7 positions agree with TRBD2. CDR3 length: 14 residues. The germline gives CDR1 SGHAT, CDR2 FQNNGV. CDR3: CASSLVTSRQGQNF. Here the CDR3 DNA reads TGTGCCAGCAGCTTAGTGACTAGCAGACAAGGCCAGAACTTC. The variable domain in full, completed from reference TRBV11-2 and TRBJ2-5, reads EAGVAQSPRYKIIEKRQSVAFWCNPISGHATLYWYQQILGQGPKLLIQFQNNGVVDDSQLPKDRFSAERLKGVDSTLKIQPAKLEDSAVYLCASSLVTSRQGQNFGPGTRLLVL.

This CDR3 reads CASSKITGGRETQYF. In DNA, the CDR3 is TGTGCCAGCAGCAAAATCACGGGGGGTCGGGAGACCCAGTACTTC. The chain combines TRBV11-2 with TRBJ2-5; 7 nucleotides align to TRBD2. V dropped 5 bases and J dropped 5; count of bases not matched to a gene: 11. Germline V gene lookup returns CDR1 SGHAT and CDR2 FQNNGV. The CDR3 runs 15 residues.

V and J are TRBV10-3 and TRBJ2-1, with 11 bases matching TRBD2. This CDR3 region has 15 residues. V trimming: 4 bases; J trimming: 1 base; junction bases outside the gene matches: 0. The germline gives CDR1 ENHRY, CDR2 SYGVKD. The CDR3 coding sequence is TGTGCCATCAGTGGGACTAGCGGGTCCTACAATGAGCAGTTCTTC. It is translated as CAISGTSGSYNEQFF.

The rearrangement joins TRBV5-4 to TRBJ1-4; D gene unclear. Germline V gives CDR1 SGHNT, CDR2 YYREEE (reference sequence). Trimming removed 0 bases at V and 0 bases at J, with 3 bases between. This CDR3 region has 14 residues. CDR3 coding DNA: TGTGCCAGCAGCTTGGCCACAACTAATGAAAAACTGTTTTTT. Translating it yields CASSLATTNEKLFF.

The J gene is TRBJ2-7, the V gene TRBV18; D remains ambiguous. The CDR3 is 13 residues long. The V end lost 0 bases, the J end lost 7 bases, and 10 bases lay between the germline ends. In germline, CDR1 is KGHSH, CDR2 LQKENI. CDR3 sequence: CASSPPSPREQYF. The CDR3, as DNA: TGTGCCAGCTCACCACCAAGTCCGAGGGAGCAGTACTTC.

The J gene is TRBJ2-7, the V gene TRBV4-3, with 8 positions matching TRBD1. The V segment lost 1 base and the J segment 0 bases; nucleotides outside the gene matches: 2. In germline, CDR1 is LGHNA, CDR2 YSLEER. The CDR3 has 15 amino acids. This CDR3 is CASSQGTGSSYEQYF. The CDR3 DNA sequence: TGCGCCAGCAGCCAAGGGACAGGGAGCTCCTACGAGCAGTACTTC.

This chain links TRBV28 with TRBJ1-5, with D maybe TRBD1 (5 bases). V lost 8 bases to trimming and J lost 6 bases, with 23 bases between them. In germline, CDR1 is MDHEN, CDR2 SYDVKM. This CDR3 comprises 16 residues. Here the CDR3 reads CASGRPRPGGPQPQHF. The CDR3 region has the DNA TGTGCCAGCGGCCGACCCAGGCCCGGGGGACCTCAGCCCCAGCATTTT.

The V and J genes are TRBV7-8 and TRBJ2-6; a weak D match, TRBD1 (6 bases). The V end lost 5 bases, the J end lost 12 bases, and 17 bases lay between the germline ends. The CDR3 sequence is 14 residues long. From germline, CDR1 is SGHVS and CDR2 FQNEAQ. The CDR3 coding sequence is TGTGCCAGCAGCCAGAATTTGAGGGACACCGTCCTGACTTTC. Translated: CASSQNLRDTVLTF.

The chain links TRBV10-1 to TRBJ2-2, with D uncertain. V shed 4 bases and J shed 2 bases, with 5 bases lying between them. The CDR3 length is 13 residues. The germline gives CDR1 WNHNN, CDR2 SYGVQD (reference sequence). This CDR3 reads CASSALNTGELFF. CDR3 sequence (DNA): TGCGCCAGCAGTGCCCTTAACACCGGGGAGCTGTTTTTT.

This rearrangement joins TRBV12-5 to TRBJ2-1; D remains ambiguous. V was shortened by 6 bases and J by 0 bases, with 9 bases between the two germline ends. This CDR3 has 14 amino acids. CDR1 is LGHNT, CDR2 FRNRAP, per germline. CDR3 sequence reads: CASGEKNSYNEQFF. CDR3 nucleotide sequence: TGTGCTAGTGGGGAGAAAAACTCCTACAATGAGCAGTTCTTC.

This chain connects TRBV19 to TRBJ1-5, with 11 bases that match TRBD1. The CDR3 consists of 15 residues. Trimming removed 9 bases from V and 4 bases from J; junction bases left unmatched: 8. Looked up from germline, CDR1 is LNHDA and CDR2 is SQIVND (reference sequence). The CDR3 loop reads CASDRGTGGNQPQHF. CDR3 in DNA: TGTGCCAGCGACCGGGGGACAGGGGGTAATCAGCCCCAGCATTTT. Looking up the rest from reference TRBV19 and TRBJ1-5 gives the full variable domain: DGGITQSPKYLFRKEGQNVTLSCEQNLNHDAMYWYRQDPGQGLRLIYYSQIVNDFQKGDIAEGYSVSREKKESFPLTVTSAQKNPTAFYLCASDRGTGGNQPQHFGDGTRLSIL.

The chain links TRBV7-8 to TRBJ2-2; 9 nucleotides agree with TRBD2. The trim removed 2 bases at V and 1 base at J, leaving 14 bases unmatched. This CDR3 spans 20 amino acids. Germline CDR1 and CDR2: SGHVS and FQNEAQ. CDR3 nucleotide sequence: TGTGCCAGCAGCTTAAGGTGGGCTAGCGGGGTCCTCCGGAACACCGGGGAGCTGTTTTTT. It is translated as CASSLRWASGVLRNTGELFF.